This T cell receptor beta chain was observed in a study of PD-1 blockade in mismatch repair-deficient tumors. Study-level information: All were previously treated, progressing patients with 11 to 13 mismatch repair-deficient cancer types.

Overall study results and limits: Tumor-resident clones, often absent from pretreatment blood, expanded after pembrolizumab and then contracted.

The CDR3 loop spans 13 amino acids. Germline-derived CDR1 and CDR2 are SNHLY and FYNNEI. V shed 5 bases and J shed 8 bases, with 13 bases lying between them. Note on this clone: No antigen is known for it.

Produced via immunoSEQ multiplex PCR; TCRdb's table is partial and in-frame only. This table has over 30,000 clones, 65% to 85% appearing once. PCR or immunohistochemistry showed mismatch repair deficiency in every enrolled patient. The chain employs TRBV2 and TRBJ2-4; D is perhaps TRBD1 (6 bases). This material consisted of PBMCs, taken roughly 6 weeks after starting pembrolizumab. The sequence was collected from an adult with mismatch repair-deficient cancer. CDR3 nucleotides: TGTGCCAGCAGTCGGGACCCAGGGGACATTCAGTACTTC. Amino acid sequence: CASSRDPGDIQYF.